The sequence of this T cell receptor (beta chain) was determined in a study of cytomegalovirus exposure and HLA in healthy donors. Study in general: Around 200 million T cells yielded 100 million or so unique TCR beta sequences, as an earlier analysis found.

The PCR contained 60 Vbeta and 13 Jbeta primers. TCRdb's copy holds only in-frame clones and misses some; the assay was immunoSEQ multiplex PCR. In the table there are about 40,000 clones, 60% to 70% of which are singletons. V trimming: 5 bases; J trimming: 0 bases; junction bases outside the gene matches: 3. The CDR3 extends over 14 amino acids. Germline CDR1 and CDR2: SGHTA and FQGNSA. This clone was observed once. Its matching antigen is unknown. Other DNA sequences of this sample code for an identical CDR3. Whole-study results and caveats: CMV antigen specificity of three CMV-associated chains was confirmed in vitro.

V and J are TRBV7-2 and TRBJ1-1; 7 nucleotides agree with TRBD1. Specimen: PBMCs. The receptor was derived from a man aged 40-49 years in good health and CMV-seronegative. In DNA form, the CDR3 reads TGTGCCAGCAGCCTACAGGGGATGAACACTGAAGCTTTCTTT. Translated: CASSLQGMNTEAFF.